The 20 T cell receptor beta chains given below trace back to one sample, sequenced in a study of blood T cells in healthy people across ages. The use of a sample-barcoded 5' primer and a J-beta primer mix characterized a second PCR of roughly 6 to 11 cycles. TCRdb used MiXCR to reprocess the 5' RACE reads, holding one entry per CDR3 protein. The sample lists about 760,000 distinct CDR3 sequences, roughly three fifths occurring once. The material sequenced was blood. These TCRs come from a man in his forties in good health.

This clonotype was counted a few times. The chain is built from TRBV5-1 and TRBJ2-5; weak D call: TRBD1 (5 bases). Germline V gene lookup returns CDR1 SGHRS and CDR2 YFSETQ. The CDR3 spans 14 residues. V lost 0 bases, J lost 5 bases, and 11 bases lay in between. DNA for the CDR3: TGCGCCAGCAGCTTGGCTCAGGGCTCGGAGACCCAGTACTTC. Translation gives CASSLAQGSETQYF.

Comments on this clonotype: This may be a read error: a much more frequent sequence differs by one nucleotide. The chain uses TRBV7-2 and TRBJ2-5, with TRBD2 matching 11 bases. The J call may be faulty, since TRBJ2-7 better matches the DNA end. This CDR3 has 14 amino acids. CDR1 and CDR2 from the germline V gene are SGHTA and FQGNSA. This CDR3 is CASSTASGRSEQYF. The CDR3 DNA reads as TGTGCCAGCAGCACCGCTAGCGGGAGGAGCGAGCAGTACTTC.

This chain joins TRBV15 and TRBJ2-1, with TRBD1 as a possible D gene (5 bases). V lost 4 bases to trimming and J lost 0 bases, with 7 bases between them. The CDR3 totals 14 residues. Germline CDR1 reads LNHNV; CDR2 reads YYDKDF (reference sequence). CDR3 DNA: TGTGCCACCAGCAACAGGAGCTCCTACAATGAGCAGTTCTTC. It codes for CATSNRSSYNEQFF.

This rearrangement joins TRBV10-3 to TRBJ1-2; 10 bases map to TRBD1. In germline, CDR1 is ENHRY, CDR2 SYGVKD. Unmatched junction bases numbered 21, after V lost 6 bases and J lost 8 bases. The CDR3 totals 18 residues. CDR3: CAISANPKLTGGSRGYTF. The CDR3 bases are TGTGCCATCAGCGCAAACCCAAAACTGACAGGGGGCTCGAGAGGCTACACCTTC.

The chain uses TRBV15 and TRBJ2-3, with 7 bases that match TRBD1. The CDR3 has 13 residues. Germline loops: CDR1 LNHNV, CDR2 YYDKDF (reference sequence). V lost 9 bases, J lost 2 bases, and 5 bases stayed unmatched. CDR3 in amino acids: CATRGQTTDTQYF. CDR3 DNA: TGTGCCACGAGGGGACAGACCACAGATACGCAGTATTTT.

The CDR3 reads CASSPPGQGETYEQYF. As DNA, the CDR3 is TGTGCCAGCAGTCCCCCTGGACAGGGGGAAACCTACGAGCAGTACTTC. The V call is TRBV4-2, the J call TRBJ2-5, with 10 positions matching TRBD1. The DNA end lines up better with TRBJ2-7; the J call may be wrong. The CDR3 contains 16 residues. CDR1 LGHNA and CDR2 YNFKEQ come from the germline V gene.

This clonotype has a handful of counts. The chain is built from TRBV9 and TRBJ2-3, with 10 bases matching TRBD2. Germline trimming cut 5 bases from V and 1 base from J; bases unmatched to any gene: 7. This CDR3 is built from 16 residues. Per germline, CDR1 SGDLS and CDR2 YYNGEE. The CDR3 reads CASSGALAGGTDTQYF. In nucleotides, the CDR3 is TGTGCCAGCAGTGGGGCCCTAGCGGGAGGCACAGATACGCAGTATTTT.

Comments on this clonotype: One junction end does not reproduce the germline sequence, and a read error may be involved. The V and J genes are TRBV5-1 and TRBJ2-3, with TRBD1 matching 8 bases. This CDR3 is 16 amino acids long. Germline CDR1 reads SGHRS; CDR2 reads YFSETQ. CDR3: CASSLRTGRSTDTRYF. DNA for the CDR3: TGCGCCAGCAGCTTAAGGACAGGGAGGAGCACAGATACGCGGTATTTT.

This sequence joins TRBV9 and TRBJ2-3; D ambiguous. There are 13 residues in the CDR3. Trimming pared 3 bases from V and 5 bases from J, leaving 10 bases between. Per germline, CDR1 SGDLS and CDR2 YYNGEE. The CDR3, as DNA: TGTGCCAGCAGCGCTCCGACTCGAGATACGCAGTATTTT. Translated: CASSAPTRDTQYF.

The chain carries TRBV20-1 and TRBJ2-1; 12 bases match TRBD2. The CDR3 contains 15 residues. Looked up from germline, CDR1 is DFQATT and CDR2 is SNEGSKA (reference sequence). Unmatched junction bases numbered 7, after V lost 4 bases and J lost 6 bases. The CDR3 region has the DNA TGCAGTGCTATTCGGACTAGCGGGGCGGGCAATGAGCAGTTCTTC. Amino acids: CSAIRTSGAGNEQFF.

The genes are TRBV7-8 and TRBJ2-2; D is perhaps TRBD1 (6 bases). Germline V gene lookup returns CDR1 SGHVS and CDR2 FQNEAQ. CDR3 size: 13 residues. The CDR3 sequence: CGTQGTNTGELFF. The CDR3 DNA follows: TGTGGGACGCAGGGGACGAACACCGGGGAGCTGTTTTTT.

CDR3 DNA: TGTGCCAGCAGCCCGAGCCGCCGACCCTACGAGCAGTACTTC. As protein: CASSPSRRPYEQYF. This chain links TRBV2 with TRBJ2-7; D remains unclear. CDR3 length equals 14 residues. Germline assignment: CDR1 SNHLY and CDR2 FYNNEI. V gave up 6 bases and J gave up 2 bases, with 14 bases separating them.

The chain links TRBV20-1 to TRBJ2-1; 8 nucleotides align to TRBD2. The J call could be wrong; TRBJ2-7 is a better fit for the DNA end. CDR3 length equals 15 residues. In germline, CDR1 is DFQATT, CDR2 SNEGSKA (reference sequence). CDR3 DNA sequence: TGCAGTGCTAGGGTCCGGTCTAGCGGGTCTGGCGAGCAGTACTTC. It specifies CSARVRSSGSGEQYF.

The chain couples TRBV12-5 to TRBJ1-4; 7 nucleotides match TRBD1. The CDR3 length is 16 residues. V was pared by 2 bases and J by 8 bases, with 11 bases of the junction left unmatched. The germline V gene encodes CDR1 LGHNT and CDR2 FRNRAP. CDR3 nucleotides: TGTGCTAGTGGTTTGTTGATTCCCAGGGGGGCCGAAAAACTGTTTTTT. Its translation is CASGLLIPRGAEKLFF.

The chain is built from TRBV20-1 and TRBJ1-2; tentatively, D is TRBD1 (5 bases). The CDR3 runs 13 residues. Trimming removed 6 bases at V and 4 bases at J, with 15 bases between. The germline CDR1 and CDR2 sequences are DFQATT and SNEGSKA (reference sequence). The CDR3 sequence: CSASHRSGYGYTF. CDR3 coding DNA: TGCAGTGCCTCGCACAGGAGCGGCTATGGCTACACCTTC.

The chain recombines TRBV14 with TRBJ1-2; D is unclear. Trimming removed 1 base from V and 6 bases from J, with 6 bases in between. CDR3 size: 12 residues. Germline-derived CDR1 and CDR2 are SGHDN and FVKESK. The CDR3: CASSQAGNGYTF. The CDR3 DNA sequence: TGTGCCAGCAGCCAAGCCGGAAATGGCTACACCTTC.

This clonotype was observed a single time. This chain uses TRBV3-1 with TRBJ2-3; D perhaps matches TRBD1 (6 bases). Trimming shortened V by 4 bases and J by 3 bases, and 17 bases separated the two germline ends. Germline V gene data show CDR1 as LGHDT and CDR2 as YNNKEL (reference sequence). The CDR3 has 16 amino acids. The chain's CDR3 is CASSLSVQGPTDTQYF. The CDR3 DNA reads as TGTGCCAGCAGCCTAAGTGTGCAGGGGCCGACAGATACGCAGTATTTT.

The chain recombines TRBV5-8 with TRBJ2-5; 9 bases fit TRBD1. With V trimmed by 1 base and J by 4 bases, 14 bases remained unmatched. In germline, CDR1 is SGHTS, CDR2 YDEGEE. The CDR3 is 18 residues long. DNA for the CDR3: TGTGCCAGCAGCTTGCGAGGGACAGGGAATTCTCAATTAGAGACCCAGTACTTC. This translates into CASSLRGTGNSQLETQYF.

This clonotype has more than one count but fewer than ten. The chain employs TRBV10-3 and TRBJ2-3, with 9 bases lining up with TRBD2. V gave up 3 bases and J gave up 5 bases; unmatched junction bases: 12. The CDR3 has 17 amino acids. Germline V gives CDR1 ENHRY, CDR2 SYGVKD. In DNA form, the CDR3 reads TGTGCCATCAGTGACCCAGGGATGCGGGAGGGCAGAGATACGCAGTATTTT. This codes for CAISDPGMREGRDTQYF.

This clonotype showed up just a few times. This sequence joins TRBV29-1 and TRBJ1-3; D gene unclear. The CDR3 extends over 15 amino acids. Trimming removed 4 bases at V and 0 bases at J, with 13 bases between. Germline V gene data show CDR1 as SQVTM and CDR2 as ANQGSEA. CDR3 bases: TGCAGCGTTGCCGGGGTCTTGAGCTCTGGAAACACCATATATTTT. This translates into CSVAGVLSSGNTIYF.